These 9 T cell receptor beta chains were sequenced from one sample in a study of blood T cell repertoires in COVID-19. Sequencing used immunoSEQ multiplex PCR; TCRdb keeps in-frame clones, though not all of them. The sample lists 100,000 to 130,000 clones, around 90% seen once, with roughly 2.3% in the top ten. The specimen sequenced was peripheral blood. These receptor sequences come from a human donor in a cohort sampled during active COVID-19.

The J gene is TRBJ2-3, the V gene TRBV10-2, with 11 nucleotides matching TRBD2. The CDR3 has 14 residues. CDR1 and CDR2 (germline): WSHSY, SAAADI. The J segment lost 6 bases and the V segment lost 5 bases, leaving 4 bases of the junction unmatched. The CDR3 reads CASSPSGGWDTQYF. The CDR3 coding sequence is TGCGCCAGCAGTCCTAGCGGGGGGTGGGATACGCAGTATTTT.

This clone was observed a single time. The CDR3 reads CASSLGTGGAVRDTQYF. Written as DNA, the CDR3 is TGTGCCAGCAGCTTGGGAACAGGGGGAGCGGTCAGAGATACGCAGTATTTT. The chain recombines TRBV5-6 with TRBJ2-3; 8 nucleotides match TRBD1. Trimming removed 0 bases from V and 5 bases from J; junction bases left unmatched: 11. Germline CDR1 is SGHDT and CDR2 is YYEEEE. CDR3 length equals 17 residues.

This chain connects TRBV4-1 to TRBJ2-7; 8 bases agree with TRBD1. The CDR3 contains 16 residues. The J segment lost 2 bases and the V segment lost 0 bases, leaving 6 bases of the junction unmatched. From germline, CDR1 is MGHRA and CDR2 YSYEKL. CDR3 sequence: CASSQEKGQAPYEQYF. CDR3 nucleotide sequence: TGCGCCAGCAGCCAAGAGAAGGGACAGGCCCCCTACGAGCAGTACTTC.

In its sample, this clone was seen once. This chain links TRBV2 with TRBJ2-7; 9 bases align to TRBD1. The CDR3 length is 15 residues. Germline V gene data show CDR1 as SNHLY and CDR2 as FYNNEI. V was clipped by 6 bases and J by 5 bases; unmatched bases: 11. The CDR3 bases are TGTGCCAGCAGGGCGGACAGGGGCGATTCCCACGAGCAGTACTTC. Translating gives CASRADRGDSHEQYF.

This clone was detected a few times. The J gene is TRBJ2-1, the V gene TRBV2; 10 nucleotides match TRBD2. Germline CDR1 is SNHLY and CDR2 is FYNNEI. This CDR3 region has 17 residues. V lost 6 bases and J lost 7; bases outside the gene matches: 15. Written as DNA, the CDR3 is TGTGCCAGCAGGGCCGCTATACTAGCGGGGAATCAGAATGAGCAGTTCTTC. Its protein is CASRAAILAGNQNEQFF.

The chain has TRBV4-1 and TRBJ2-5; 9 bases map to TRBD2. In germline, CDR1 is MGHRA, CDR2 YSYEKL. This CDR3 spans 14 amino acids. V was clipped by 4 bases and J by 4 bases; unmatched bases: 4. In DNA, the CDR3 is TGCGCCAGCAGCCGGAGGCGGGAGGGAGAGACCCAGTACTTC. Translating it yields CASSRRREGETQYF.

This rearrangement joins TRBV5-1 to TRBJ1-3; D remains ambiguous. From germline, CDR1 is SGHRS and CDR2 YFSETQ. CDR3 length: 16 residues. With 2 bases removed from V and 3 bases from J, the gap between germline ends came to 15 bases. The CDR3 coding sequence is TGCGCCAGCAGCTTCAGTCCGGGTGTAGGTGGAAACACCATATATTTT. It yields the protein CASSFSPGVGGNTIYF.

This sequence joins TRBV6-5 and TRBJ2-7; 9 bases are shared with TRBD2. CDR1 and CDR2 from the germline V gene are MNHEY and SVGAGI. CDR3 length: 15 amino acids. The trim removed 5 bases at V and 1 base at J, leaving 6 bases unmatched. The CDR3: CASSTNLAGSYEQYF. The DNA for the CDR3 is TGTGCCAGCAGTACCAACCTAGCGGGATCCTACGAGCAGTACTTC.

The chain joins TRBV27 to TRBJ1-2; TRBD1 agrees at 7 bases. This CDR3 spans 16 amino acids. Germline values: CDR1 MNHEY, CDR2 SMNVEV (reference sequence). V gave up 4 bases and J gave up 4 bases; unmatched junction bases: 12. The CDR3 DNA reads TGTGCCAGCAGTTCGTTTATAACAGGGGTGGGCTATGGCTACACCTTC. Translated: CASSSFITGVGYGYTF.